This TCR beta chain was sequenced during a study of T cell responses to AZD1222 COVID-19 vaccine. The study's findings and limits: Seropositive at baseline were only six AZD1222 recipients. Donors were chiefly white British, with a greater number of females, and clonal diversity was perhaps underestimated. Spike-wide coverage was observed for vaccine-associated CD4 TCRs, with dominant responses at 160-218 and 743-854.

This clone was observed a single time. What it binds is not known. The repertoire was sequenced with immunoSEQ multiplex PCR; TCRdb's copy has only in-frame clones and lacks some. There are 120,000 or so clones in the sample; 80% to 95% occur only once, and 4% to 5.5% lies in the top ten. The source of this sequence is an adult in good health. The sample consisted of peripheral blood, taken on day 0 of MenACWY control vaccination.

This CDR3 is CASSLGPSNQPQHF. CDR3 nucleotide sequence: TGTGCCAGCAGCTTAGGCCCGAGCAATCAGCCCCAGCATTTT. The V and J genes are TRBV7-2 and TRBJ1-5; no clear D gene. Trimming took off 1 base at V and 1 base at J, with 5 bases between the two ends. The CDR3 length is 14 residues. Germline V gene sequence: CDR1 SGHTA, CDR2 FQGNSA.